The 7 T cell receptor beta chains reported below all come from one sample, sequenced in a study of blood T cell repertoires in COVID-19 (dated by TCRdb to the early 2020s). Libraries were prepared through the immunoSEQ multiplex PCR assay. Imported from immuneACCESS, the table was reduced by TCRdb to in-frame sequences with V and J called. These copies leave out some clones; in studies compared against another copy, an unresolved V gene accounts for under half, and the cause of the remainder is not known. A total of about 240,000 clones appear in this sample, about 90% of them only once. 3.3% of the sample goes to the ten largest clones. Sequenced input: PBMCs or T cells enriched from blood (not recorded which). These receptors were collected from a woman aged 40-49 years with acute COVID-19.

This chain joins TRBV7-8 and TRBJ1-2; 7 nucleotides align to TRBD1. The CDR3 is 19 residues long. J gave up 4 bases and V 5 bases, and 22 bases lay outside the gene matches. In germline, CDR1 is SGHVS, CDR2 FQNEAQ. CDR3 sequence: CASSPAPINRGDYSYGYTF. CDR3 DNA sequence: TGTGCCAGCAGCCCCGCACCGATAAACAGGGGTGATTATAGCTATGGCTACACCTTC.

This clone was detected only a few times. CDR3 protein: CASSLEGGHNEQFF. CDR3 nucleotides: TGTGCCAGCAGCCTCGAAGGGGGACACAATGAGCAGTTCTTC. V is TRBV3-1 (or the pseudogene TRBV3-2) and J is TRBJ2-1, with D tentatively TRBD1 (6 bases). Germline V gene sequence: CDR1 LGHDT, CDR2 YNNKEL (reference sequence). There are 14 residues in the CDR3. V was cut by 4 bases and J by 5 bases, with 12 bases left in between.

CDR3 protein: CASSSIDRNYGYTF. CDR3 nucleotides: TGTGCCAGCAGCTCTATTGACAGGAACTATGGCTACACCTTC. This chain links TRBV7-3 with TRBJ1-2; D perhaps matches TRBD1 (6 bases). The CDR3 totals 14 residues. Trimming removed 4 bases from V and 2 bases from J, with 11 bases in between. Per germline, CDR1 SGHTA and CDR2 FQGTGA.

CDR3 in amino acids: CASSLYADNSYEQYF. CDR3 in DNA: TGTGCCAGCAGCTTGTATGCAGACAACTCCTACGAGCAGTACTTC. This chain links TRBV5-6 with TRBJ2-7; no reliable D call. The germline V and J ends were trimmed by 1 base and 0 bases, with 11 bases remaining between them. The CDR3 has 15 amino acids. Germline V CDR1 and CDR2: SGHDT, YYEEEE.

This chain connects TRBV15 to TRBJ1-6; 7 bases are shared with TRBD1. Trimming took 3 bases from V and 9 from J; bases not matched to a gene: 5. The CDR3 contains 14 residues. Germline V gene data show CDR1 as LNHNV and CDR2 as YYDKDF (reference sequence). CDR3 nucleotide sequence: TGTGCCACCAGCAGCGACAGGGAGGTTTCACCCCTCCACTTT. Translation: CATSSDREVSPLHF.

The chain combines TRBV6-5 with TRBJ2-7, with 12 bases lining up with TRBD2. The V gene end was trimmed by 7 bases and the J gene end by 5 bases; junction bases not matched to a gene: 6. This CDR3 contains 14 residues. CDR1 MNHEY and CDR2 SVGAGI come from the germline V gene. DNA of the CDR3: TGTGCCAGCACCGCTAGCGGGAGGGCAAACGAGCAGTACTTC. Translating gives CASTASGRANEQYF.

The chain is built from TRBV2 and TRBJ2-2, with 7 nucleotides matching TRBD2. V trimming: 7 bases; J trimming: 1 base; junction bases outside the gene matches: 3. Looked up from germline, CDR1 is SNHLY and CDR2 is FYNNEI. This CDR3 contains 14 residues. This CDR3 is CASIRGVNTGELFF. For the CDR3, the DNA is TGTGCCAGCATACGGGGGGTGAACACCGGGGAGCTGTTTTTT.